This T cell receptor beta chain was profiled in a study of blood T cell repertoires in COVID-19. At the level of the study: Researchers got acute and convalescent COVID-19 samples from the United States, Italy and Spain. Nucleic acid was either cDNA or gDNA, and it came from T cells, B-cell-depleted T cells, or PBMCs.

The CDR3 is 16 residues long. J was trimmed by 2 bases and V by 0 bases; bases with no gene match: 2. Germline lookup yields CDR1 SGHRS and CDR2 YFSETQ. Sequencing used immunoSEQ multiplex PCR; TCRdb keeps in-frame clones, though not all of them. There are 80,000 or so clones in the sample; around 89% occur only once, and around 9% lies in the top ten. This clonotype was obtained from a human donor in a cohort sampled during active COVID-19. The sample consisted of peripheral blood. This sequence joins TRBV5-1 and TRBJ1-3, with 10 positions matching TRBD1. The CDR3 DNA is TGCGCCAGCAGCTTGGCGACAGGGGGCACTGGAAACACCATATATTTT. Its protein is CASSLATGGTGNTIYF. Full variable domain (remainder filled in from reference TRBV5-1 and TRBJ1-3): KAGVTQTPRYLIKTRGQQVTLSCSPISGHRSVSWYQQTPGQGLQFLFEYFSETQRNKGNFPGRFSGRQFSNSRSEMNVSTLELGDSALYLCASSLATGGTGNTIYFGEGSWLTVV.